These T cell receptor beta chains were read from a single sample in a study of blood T cell repertoires in COVID-19. Repertoires were generated with immunoSEQ multiplex PCR, while TCRdb's copy carries only in-frame clones and drops some. The table includes 150,000 to 200,000 clones, about 83% detected once. Material: peripheral blood. All receptors come from a man younger than 35 with active or convalescent COVID-19. Each CDR3 is given with its conserved first and last residue. The order of the fields is V gene, J gene, D gene, clone size, CDR3 DNA, CDR3 protein. The D gene is left open where the match is weak. Only part of the rows carry a size: once, few, many, or a class if the clone is expanded.

>TRBV6-4|TRBJ1-1|TRBD1|-
TGTGCCAGCAGTGACTCGACAGGGAATACCGTAGCTTTCTTT
CASSDSTGNTVAFF
>TRBV29-1|TRBJ2-7|-|-
TGCAGCGTTGAAATTGGGCAGAGAAGCTCCTACGAGCAGTACTTC
CSVEIGQRSSYEQYF
>TRBV29-1|TRBJ1-1|-|-
TGCAGCGCCCACCTCACAGGGTGGAGCACTGAAGCTTTCTTT
CSAHLTGWSTEAFF
>TRBV15|TRBJ1-2|TRBD1|-
TGTGCCACCAGCATTGGGACAGGGCCCCAGAGGCTTTATGGCTACACCTTC
CATSIGTGPQRLYGYTF
>TRBV15|TRBJ2-2|-|-
TGTGCCACCAGTCCAAGCCGGAGCACCGGGGAGCTGTTTTTT
CATSPSRSTGELFF
>TRBV19|TRBJ2-3|-|-
TGTGCCAGTAGTATAACTACAGGCAGCACAGATACGCAGTATTTT
CASSITTGSTDTQYF
>TRBV5-6|TRBJ2-7|-|-
TGTGCCAGCAGCTTGGCCCCGGGCGGACTCTACGAGCAGTACTTC
CASSLAPGGLYEQYF
>TRBV2|TRBJ1-5|-|few
TGTGCCAGCAACGGGCAGGGTGGCGGGCCCCAGCATTTT
CASNGQGGGPQHF
>TRBV10-3|TRBJ1-1|-|-
TGTGCCATCTCGGGGGACGGGAGCACTGAAGCTTTCTTT
CAISGDGSTEAFF
>TRBV3-1/TRBV3-2|TRBJ1-2|-|few
TGTGCCAGCTCTCGGGGGGATCGGAGCTATGGCTACACCTTC
CASSRGDRSYGYTF
>TRBV5-6|TRBJ2-3|-|-
TGTGCCAGCAGCCCTGGGGCGGCAGATACGCAGTATTTT
CASSPGAADTQYF
>TRBV29-1|TRBJ1-3|-|-
TGCAGCGTTGAAGAGTTGGGGAGCTCTGGAAACACCATATATTTT
CSVEELGSSGNTIYF
>TRBV23-1|TRBJ1-2|-|-
TGCGCCAGCAGGGACTTTTTTAACTATGGCTACACCTTC
CASRDFFNYGYTF
>TRBV9|TRBJ2-1|TRBD1|-
TGTGCCAGCAGCGTGGGGACAGGGTCGAATGAGCAGTTCTTC
CASSVGTGSNEQFF
>TRBV19|TRBJ1-1|-|-
TGTGCCAGTAGTATAGTGGAGGCTTCTGAAGCTTTCTTT
CASSIVEASEAFF
>TRBV20-1|TRBJ1-3|-|-
TGCAGTGCTACAGCAGGCGAAACCATATATTTT
CSATAGETIYF
>TRBV28|TRBJ1-2|-|once
TGTGCCAGCAGTTTAAGGGGTGTGGGTGGCTACACCTTC
CASSLRGVGGYTF
>TRBV2|TRBJ2-5|-|-
TGTGCCAGCCTGGCAGGGGAGACCCAGTACTTC
CASLAGETQYF
>TRBV21-1|TRBJ1-2|-|-
TGTGCCAGCAGAACAGATCGGGACAGGTCTGGCTACACCTTC
CASRTDRDRSGYTF
>TRBV24-1|TRBJ2-1|TRBD1|few
TGTGCCACCAGTGATGTTGGGGGGGGACAGGGAGAAGAGCAGTTCTTC
CATSDVGGGQGEEQFF
>TRBV15|TRBJ1-2|-|-
TGTGCCACCAGCAGAGATCGGGGGGCTGCCGGCTATGGCTACACCTTC
CATSRDRGAAGYGYTF
>TRBV7-2|TRBJ1-1|TRBD1|-
TGTGCCAGCAGCCTAGGACAGGGGAAAACTGAAGCTTTCTTT
CASSLGQGKTEAFF
>TRBV11-2|TRBJ2-7|-|few
TGTGCCAGCAGCCTGACAGAGACCTACGAGCAGTACTTC
CASSLTETYEQYF
>TRBV5-1|TRBJ1-2|-|-
TGCGCCAGCAGCTTACCTGGGGCGGGAGAAGGGACCTTC
CASSLPGAGEGTF
>TRBV7-9|TRBJ2-1|TRBD2|-
TGTGCCAGCAGCCCATTAGCGGGACCCCACTACAATGAGCAGTTCTTC
CASSPLAGPHYNEQFF
>TRBV7-8|TRBJ2-3|-|-
TGTGCCAGCAGCCGAGGGGAGGGGAGGGGGACCACAGATACGCAGTATTTT
CASSRGEGRGTTDTQYF